This TCR beta chain was sequenced in a study of regulatory T cells in long-lasting Graves disease. Study at large: Freshly diagnosed Graves' patients had used antithyroid drugs for under 3 months.

This clonotype came up many times. The antigen is undetermined. In building TCR beta libraries, iRepertoire HTBI primers were used together with Arm-PCR of CDR3 regions. Via MiXCR, TCRdb re-called the multiplex PCR reads, giving one row per CDR3 protein. The data hold some 240,000 distinct CDR3 sequences, with around 19% observed a single time. Time point in this sample: newly diagnosed GD, antithyroid drugs for less than 3 months. PBMC-extracted RNA yielded the TCR library. The authors drew patients from an endocrinology department in Xi'an, China. The study's findings and limits: Among persistent patients, a larger number of public clonotypes were shared (approximately 3,000) than among newly diagnosed patients (under 1,000). Persistent disease exhibited a predilection for TRBV28, TRBJ1-2 and TRBJ2-5.

CDR1 and CDR2 from the germline V gene are SGHRS and YFSETQ. The length of the CDR3 is 20 residues. Trimming cost V 4 bases and J 1 base, with 26 bases left between them. The data were also submitted as part of a second study, on T cells in Graves' hyperthyroidism and ophthalmopathy.

This chain connects TRBV5-1 to TRBJ2-2; no reliable D call. The origin of this receptor is a woman in her twenties or thirties with Graves disease. Source: peripheral blood mononuclear cells (PBMCs), taken at new diagnosis, from a patient treated with antithyroid drugs. CDR3 DNA sequence: TGCGCCAGCAGCCATCAAACCCTCCGAGAAGACGGGCAGAACACCGGGGAGCTGTTTTTT. Translated: CASSHQTLREDGQNTGELFF.